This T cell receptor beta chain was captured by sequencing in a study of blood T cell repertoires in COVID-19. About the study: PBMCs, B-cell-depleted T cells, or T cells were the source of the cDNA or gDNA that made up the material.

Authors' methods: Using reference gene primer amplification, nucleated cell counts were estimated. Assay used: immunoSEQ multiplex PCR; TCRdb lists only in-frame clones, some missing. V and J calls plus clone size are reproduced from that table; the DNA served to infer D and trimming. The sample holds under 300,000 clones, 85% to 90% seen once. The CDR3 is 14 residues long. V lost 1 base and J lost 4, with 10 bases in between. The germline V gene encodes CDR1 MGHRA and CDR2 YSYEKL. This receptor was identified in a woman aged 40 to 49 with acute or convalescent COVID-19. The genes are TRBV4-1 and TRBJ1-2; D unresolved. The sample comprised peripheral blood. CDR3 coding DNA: TGCGCCAGCAGCCAAGCTCAGGCGGGCTATGGCTACACCTTC. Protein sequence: CASSQAQAGYGYTF.